This T cell receptor (beta chain) was sequenced for a study of CD4 T cells in relation to SARS-CoV-2 and coronaviruses. Study-level information: After less than eleven days of antigen culture, PBMC TCR beta CDR3s were sequenced. Findings and limits, study-wide: Around 60% of donors had memory CD4+ clonotypes crossrecognizing SARS-CoV-2 and common cold coronavirus spike.

Before the COVID-19 pandemic, during about 2010-2018, CD4+ T cells were taken from unexposed donors. CD4+ T cells were isolated from the cells after nine to eleven days of culture. TCRdb keeps only in-frame clones here, not all; method: immunoSEQ multiplex PCR. The sample records tens of thousands of clones, around three quarters being singletons. The V and J ends lost 5 bases and 5 bases respectively, with 15 bases between them. Germline V CDR1 and CDR2: LNHDA, SQIVND (reference sequence). The CDR3 extends over 15 amino acids. Comments on this clone: The antigen is undetermined.

The sample comprised CD4+ T cells from PBMCs, cultured in vitro. This sequence joins TRBV19 and TRBJ1-4; no definite D call. The TCR originated in a human donor in good health. The CDR3 coding sequence is TGTGCCAGTAGTTCCCATCTTGGGCCCAATGAAAAACTGTTTTTT. Protein product: CASSSHLGPNEKLFF.